The T cell receptor beta chain described here comes from a study of blood T cell repertoires in COVID-19. About the research overall: Spain, Italy and the United States supplied samples that represented acute and convalescent COVID-19.

Deletions cut 4 bases from V and 2 bases from J, with 11 bases between. There are 14 residues in the CDR3. Germline values: CDR1 SGHTA, CDR2 FQGNSA. Sequencing was performed with immunoSEQ multiplex PCR; in TCRdb, only in-frame clones are kept and a portion is missing. The data contain around 160,000 clones, approximately 82% of them seen just once; the ten biggest clones take up 13% to 15%. The count of this clone is one. The TCR sequence derives from a human donor with acute or convalescent COVID-19. The donor label of this sample is uncertain. The V and J genes are TRBV7-2 and TRBJ1-2, with a weak D call TRBD1 (6 bases). The sample comprised peripheral blood. Here the CDR3 reads CASSSDSTNYGYTF. DNA for the CDR3: TGTGCCAGCAGCTCGGACAGCACCAACTATGGCTACACCTTC.